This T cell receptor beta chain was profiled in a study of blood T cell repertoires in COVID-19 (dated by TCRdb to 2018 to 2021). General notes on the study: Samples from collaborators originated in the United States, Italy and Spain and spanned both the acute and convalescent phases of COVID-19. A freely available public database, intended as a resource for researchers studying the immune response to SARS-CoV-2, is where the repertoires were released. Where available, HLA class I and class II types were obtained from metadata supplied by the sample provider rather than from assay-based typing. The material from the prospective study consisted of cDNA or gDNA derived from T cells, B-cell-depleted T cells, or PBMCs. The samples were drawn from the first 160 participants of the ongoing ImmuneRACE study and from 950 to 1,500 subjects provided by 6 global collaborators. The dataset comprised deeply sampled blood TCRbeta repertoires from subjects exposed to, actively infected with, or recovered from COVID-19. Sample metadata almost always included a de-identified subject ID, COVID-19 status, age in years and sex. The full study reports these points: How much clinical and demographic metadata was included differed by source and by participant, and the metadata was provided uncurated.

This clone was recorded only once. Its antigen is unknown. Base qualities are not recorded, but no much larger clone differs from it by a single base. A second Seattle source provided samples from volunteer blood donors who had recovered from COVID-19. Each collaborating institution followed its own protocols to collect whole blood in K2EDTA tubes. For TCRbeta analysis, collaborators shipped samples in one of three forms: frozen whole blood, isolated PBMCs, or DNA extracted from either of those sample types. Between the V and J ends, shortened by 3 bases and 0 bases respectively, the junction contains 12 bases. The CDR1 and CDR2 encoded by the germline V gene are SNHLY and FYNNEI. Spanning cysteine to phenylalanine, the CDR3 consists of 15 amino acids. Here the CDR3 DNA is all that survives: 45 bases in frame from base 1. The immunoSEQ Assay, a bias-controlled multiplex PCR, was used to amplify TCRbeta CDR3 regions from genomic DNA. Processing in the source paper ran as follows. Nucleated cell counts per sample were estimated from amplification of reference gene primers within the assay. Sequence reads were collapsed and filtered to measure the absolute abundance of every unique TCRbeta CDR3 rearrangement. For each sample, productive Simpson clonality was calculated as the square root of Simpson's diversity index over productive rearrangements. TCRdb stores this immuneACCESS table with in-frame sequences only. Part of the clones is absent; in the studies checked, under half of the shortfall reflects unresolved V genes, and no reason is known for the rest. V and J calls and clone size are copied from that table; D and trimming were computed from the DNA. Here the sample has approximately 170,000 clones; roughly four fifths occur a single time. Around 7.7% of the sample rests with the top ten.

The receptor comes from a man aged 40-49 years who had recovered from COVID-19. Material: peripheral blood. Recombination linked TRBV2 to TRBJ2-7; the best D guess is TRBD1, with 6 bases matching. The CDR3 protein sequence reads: CASSETVGASYEQYF. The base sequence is TGTGCCAGCAGTGAGACGGTGGGGGCCTCCTACGAGCAGTACTTC. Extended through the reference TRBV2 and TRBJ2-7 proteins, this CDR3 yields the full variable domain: EPEVTQTPSHQVTQMGQEVILRCVPISNHLYFYWYRQILGQKVEFLVSFYNNEISEKSEIFDDQFSVERPDGSNFTLKIRSTKLEDSAMYFCASSETVGASYEQYFGPGTRLTVT.